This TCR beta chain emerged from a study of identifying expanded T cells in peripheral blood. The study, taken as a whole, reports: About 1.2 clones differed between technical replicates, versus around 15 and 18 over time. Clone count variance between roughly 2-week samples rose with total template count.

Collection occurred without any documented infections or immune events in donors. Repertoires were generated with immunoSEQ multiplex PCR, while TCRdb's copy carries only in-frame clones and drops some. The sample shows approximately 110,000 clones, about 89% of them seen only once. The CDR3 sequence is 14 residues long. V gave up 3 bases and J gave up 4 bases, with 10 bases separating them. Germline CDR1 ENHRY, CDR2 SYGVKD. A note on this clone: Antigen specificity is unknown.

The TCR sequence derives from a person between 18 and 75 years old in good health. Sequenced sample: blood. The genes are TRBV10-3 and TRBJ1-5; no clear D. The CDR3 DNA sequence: TGTGCCATCAGTGAATTGGCGGAGAATCAGCCCCAGCATTTT. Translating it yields CAISELAENQPQHF.